The T cell receptor beta chain described here comes from a study of early T cells in non-severe SARS-CoV-2 infection. Study details: The chains were unpaired, and the sequenced material was bulk RNA from unsorted whole blood.

As part of library construction, unique molecular identifiers were attached to individual cDNA molecules. TCRdb ran MiXCR on the 5' RACE reads and lists one entry per CDR3 protein. There are about 39,000 distinct CDR3 sequences in the sample; almost 7.5% occur only once, and approximately 8% lies in the top ten. This clonotype has at least ten counts. The antigen remains unidentified. V lost 5 bases, J lost 4 bases, and 11 bases lay in between. Per the germline V gene, CDR1 is DFQATT and CDR2 is SNEGSKA (reference sequence). The CDR3 loop spans 12 amino acids. Points from the study as a whole: Reliance on VDJdb matching favored anti-spike CD8 responses; private and CD4 specificities were missed.

Sequences were obtained from whole blood. This TCR was recovered from an adult who was a healthcare worker with PCR-confirmed SARS-CoV-2 infection or an uninfected control (not recorded which). The V gene is TRBV20-1, the J gene TRBJ1-2; maybe TRBD1 (6 bases). CDR3 residues: CSARQVFYGYTF. In nucleotides, the CDR3 is TGCAGTGCTCGACAGGTCTTCTATGGCTACACCTTC.